The present TCR beta chain was sequenced within a study of beta chain features in type 1 diabetes. Study-level findings and limits: TCRB CDR3s from Type 1 diabetes patients were moderately but significantly shorter in all four CD4+ subsets.

Every isolated RNA sample was fully reverse transcribed, so sequencing captured expressed TCRB transcripts. TCRdb's copy holds only in-frame clones and misses some; the assay was immunoSEQ multiplex PCR. This repertoire shows some 350,000 clones, about 13% found once; its top ten account for roughly 0.015%. The V segment lost 5 bases and the J segment 5 bases; nucleotides outside the gene matches: 5. CDR1 is MNHNY and CDR2 is SVGAGI in the germline V gene (reference sequence). The CDR3 loop spans 14 amino acids. This clone occurred a few times. The antigen is unknown. The sequenced material came from naive CD4+ T cells from blood. The V gene is TRBV6-6, the J gene TRBJ1-4; TRBD1 matches 7 bases. This receptor was identified in a woman aged 18 to 35 with type 1 diabetes. CDR3 region: CASSRDSENEKLFF. CDR3 sequence (DNA): TGTGCCAGCAGTCGGGACAGTGAAAATGAAAAACTGTTTTTT.